One and the same sample provided the 16 T cell receptor beta chains below, sequenced in a study of T cells after yellow fever vaccination. TCRdb re-analysed the 5' RACE reads in MiXCR, keeping a single row per CDR3 protein. Found here are a few hundred thousand distinct CDR3 sequences, around 4.1% of them singletons; the top ten hold 20% to 25%. The sample consisted of PBMCs, taken 5 days after the yellow fever booster vaccination. The receptors here all came from a man between 18 and 35 years old who received the YFV17D yellow fever vaccine.

This clonotype was detected many times. The chain carries TRBV4-1 and TRBJ1-1, with D unclear. Germline-derived CDR1 and CDR2 are MGHRA and YSYEKL. This CDR3 is built from 13 residues. V was clipped by 0 bases and J by 10 bases, with 12 bases between them. The CDR3 coding sequence is TGCGCCAGCAGCCAAGATTCGCGGGTAGCAGCTTTCTTT. It specifies CASSQDSRVAAFF.

V and J are TRBV29-1 and TRBJ2-5; D is possibly TRBD2 (5 bases). V was clipped by 4 bases and J by 6 bases, with 15 bases between them. CDR3 length: 13 residues. The V gene's germline CDR1 is SQVTM and CDR2 ANQGSEA. The CDR3 nucleotides read TGCAGCGTTGCCCGAGGACTGGCGAAGACCCAGTACTTC. Residues: CSVARGLAKTQYF.

This clonotype was seen a few times. This sequence joins TRBV7-2 and TRBJ2-5; 8 nucleotides line up with TRBD1. Per the germline V gene, CDR1 is SGHTA and CDR2 is FQGNSA. The ends lost 5 bases at V and 5 bases at J; junction bases unmatched: 4. The CDR3 covers 13 residues. The CDR3 spells CASSRTGSETQYF. The CDR3 nucleotides are TGTGCCAGCAGCCGGACAGGGTCGGAGACCCAGTACTTC.

Ten or more counts support this clonotype. CDR3 nucleotides: TGCGCCAGCAGCTTGGCTACTAGCGGGGGCTCGGATACGCAGTATTTT. Residues: CASSLATSGGSDTQYF. The chain uses TRBV5-1 and TRBJ2-3; 11 bases line up with TRBD2. J gave up 6 bases and V 0 bases, and 6 bases lay outside the gene matches. Germline V gene sequence: CDR1 SGHRS, CDR2 YFSETQ. This CDR3 is built from 16 residues.

The chain couples TRBV19 to TRBJ2-6; D is perhaps TRBD1 (5 bases). V lost 3 bases and J lost 2, with 8 bases in between. The CDR3 covers 15 residues. The V gene's germline CDR1 is LNHDA and CDR2 SQIVND (reference sequence). The CDR3: CASSIAGTGANVLTF. Here the CDR3 DNA reads TGTGCCAGTAGTATTGCAGGGACTGGGGCCAACGTCCTGACTTTC.

J is TRBJ2-7 and V is TRBV12-3 or TRBV12-4; 7 bases match TRBD1. The length of the CDR3 is 14 residues. V shed 7 bases, J shed 6 bases, and the junction held 12 bases outside the gene matches. CDR3 residues: CASTPSKGAREQYF. The CDR3 nucleotides are TGTGCCAGCACTCCTTCAAAGGGGGCTCGCGAGCAGTACTTC.

Many counts were recorded for this clonotype. This sequence joins TRBV28 and TRBJ2-6; the D gene is possibly TRBD1 (5 bases). CDR1 and CDR2 (germline): MDHEN, SYDVKM. The CDR3 length is 17 residues. Trimming took off 3 bases at V and 0 bases at J, with 12 bases between the two ends. The CDR3 coding sequence is TGTGCCAGCAGTTTCCTGGGGCCAAGCTCTGGGGCCAACGTCCTGACTTTC. It translates to CASSFLGPSSGANVLTF.

This clonotype showed up many times. This chain joins TRBV7-3 and TRBJ1-1; a possible D gene is TRBD1 (5 bases). With 2 bases removed from V and 0 bases from J, the gap between germline ends came to 10 bases. This CDR3 comprises 15 residues. The germline V gene has CDR1 SGHTA and CDR2 FQGTGA. The CDR3 here is CASSLQGSMNTEAFF. The CDR3 region has the DNA TGTGCCAGCAGCTTACAGGGCAGCATGAACACTGAAGCTTTCTTT. Using reference TRBV7-3 and TRBJ1-1 for the parts outside the CDR3, the full variable domain is GAGVSQTPSNKVTEKGKYVELRCDPISGHTALYWYRQSLGQGPEFLIYFQGTGAADDSGLPNDRFFAVRPEGSVSTLKIQRTERGDSAVYLCASSLQGSMNTEAFFGQGTRLTVV.

The CDR3 spells CASSGNASGPRRQPQHF. The CDR3 DNA sequence: TGTGCCAGTAGTGGCAACGCGTCAGGCCCGAGGAGGCAGCCCCAGCATTTT. The chain couples TRBV19 to TRBJ1-5; D remains ambiguous. CDR1 LNHDA and CDR2 SQIVND come from the germline V gene (reference sequence). The ends were cut back, 5 bases at V and 7 bases at J, with 24 bases in the middle. This CDR3 spans 17 amino acids.

This clonotype was counted once. V and J are TRBV3-1 and TRBJ1-1; D may be TRBD1 (5 bases). Germline V gives CDR1 LGHDT, CDR2 YNNKEL (reference sequence). Trimming pared 4 bases from V and 5 bases from J, leaving 14 bases between. There are 14 residues in the CDR3. CDR3 sequence (DNA): TGTGCCAGCAGCCCAGTTGGGGGTTGGACTGAAGCTTTCTTT. Encoded protein: CASSPVGGWTEAFF.

This clonotype turned up a few times. The rearrangement links TRBV19 to TRBJ1-6; 12 bases fit TRBD1. The V gene end was trimmed by 4 bases and the J gene end by 10 bases; junction bases not matched to a gene: 5. Looked up from germline, CDR1 is LNHDA and CDR2 is SQIVND (reference sequence). The CDR3 covers 15 residues. Here the CDR3 DNA reads TGTGCCAGTAGTACCCGGGACAGGGGGCTCTCACCCCTCCACTTT. Its protein product is CASSTRDRGLSPLHF.

The chain employs TRBV4-1 and TRBJ1-2; 9 positions agree with TRBD1. The length of the CDR3 is 15 residues. CDR1 is MGHRA and CDR2 is YSYEKL in the germline V gene. J was trimmed by 5 bases and V by 3 bases; bases with no gene match: 7. The CDR3 region has the DNA TGCGCCAGCAGCCACCCCGGGACAGGGACTTATGGCTACACCTTC. Its translation: CASSHPGTGTYGYTF.

The chain links TRBV10-2 to TRBJ2-1; D possibly matches TRBD1 or TRBD2 (6 bases each). The germline V gene encodes CDR1 WSHSY and CDR2 SAAADI. The CDR3 contains 14 residues. With 5 bases removed from V and 8 bases from J, the gap between germline ends came to 16 bases. The DNA of the CDR3 is TGCGCCAGCAGTAGGAGGGGGAAGCGGGATGAGCAGTTCTTC. This codes for CASSRRGKRDEQFF.

This clonotype was found a few times. This chain links TRBV7-2 with TRBJ2-2; 9 bases agree with TRBD2. This CDR3 region has 16 residues. Looked up from germline, CDR1 is SGHTA and CDR2 is FQGNSA. The J segment lost 6 bases and the V segment lost 6 bases, leaving 11 bases of the junction unmatched. CDR3: CASRLPVAGEAGELFF. CDR3 sequence (DNA): TGTGCCAGCAGACTACCGGTAGCGGGGGAGGCCGGGGAGCTGTTTTTT.

The sample holds many counts of this clonotype. The rearrangement links TRBV5-1 to TRBJ2-7; tentatively, D is TRBD1 or TRBD2 (5 bases each). The ends were cut back, 2 bases at V and 4 bases at J, with 16 bases in the middle. This CDR3 has 15 amino acids. Germline V gene lookup returns CDR1 SGHRS and CDR2 YFSETQ. The CDR3 DNA is TGCGCCAGCAGCTTCAGGTCGGGGCCCGGGTACGAGCAGTACGTC. It is translated as CASSFRSGPGYEQYV.

This clonotype has a count of ten or more. This chain connects TRBV11-2 to TRBJ1-4, with D maybe TRBD1 (6 bases). This CDR3 has 16 residues. Trimming took off 3 bases at V and 0 bases at J, with 11 bases between the two ends. CDR1 and CDR2 (germline): SGHAT, FQNNGV. The CDR3 nucleotides read TGTGCCAGCAGCTTCGTGACAGGCGCAACTAATGAAAAACTGTTTTTT. As protein: CASSFVTGATNEKLFF.